What follows describes a single TCR beta chain. The antigen remains unidentified. Method: immunoSEQ multiplex PCR; TCRdb's copy keeps in-frame clones and lacks some. The sample contains under 850,000 clones, almost 95% of which appear only once. This sample is part of a study of shared clonotypes between healthy human individuals. On the study more broadly: Researchers assigned three CD4 naive, three CD4 memory, two CD8 naive and one CD8 memory plate to each donor. General study findings and limits: Memory subsets generally showed smaller estimated richness than naive subsets did.

From germline, CDR1 is MNHNS and CDR2 SASEGT. Trimming removed 0 bases from V and 6 bases from J, with 14 bases in between. This CDR3 contains 16 residues. The naive CD8 subset, CD45RO-negative cells positively selected for CCR7, excluded terminally differentiated effector memory CD45RA+ cells. The TCR originated in a young man in good health. The sample consisted of naive CD8+ T cells sorted from blood. The chain recombines TRBV6-1 with TRBJ2-2; D is possibly TRBD2 (6 bases). Written as DNA, the CDR3 is TGTGCCAGCAGTGAAGCGTGGACGGGGGTTCCCGGGGAGCTGTTTTTT. This gives the protein CASSEAWTGVPGELFF.